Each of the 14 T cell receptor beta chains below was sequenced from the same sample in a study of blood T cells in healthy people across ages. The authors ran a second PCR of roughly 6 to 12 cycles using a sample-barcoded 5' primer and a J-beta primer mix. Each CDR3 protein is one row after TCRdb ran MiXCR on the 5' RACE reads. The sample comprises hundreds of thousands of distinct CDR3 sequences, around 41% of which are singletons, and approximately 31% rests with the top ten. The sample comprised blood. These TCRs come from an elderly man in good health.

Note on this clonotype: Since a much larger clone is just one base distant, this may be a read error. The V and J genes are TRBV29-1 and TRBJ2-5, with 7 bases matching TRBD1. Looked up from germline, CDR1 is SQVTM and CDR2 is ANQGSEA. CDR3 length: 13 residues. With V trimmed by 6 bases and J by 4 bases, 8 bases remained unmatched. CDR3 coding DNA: TGCAGCGTAGGTCACAGGGGCGGAGAGACCCAGTACTTC. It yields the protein CSVGHRGGETQYF.

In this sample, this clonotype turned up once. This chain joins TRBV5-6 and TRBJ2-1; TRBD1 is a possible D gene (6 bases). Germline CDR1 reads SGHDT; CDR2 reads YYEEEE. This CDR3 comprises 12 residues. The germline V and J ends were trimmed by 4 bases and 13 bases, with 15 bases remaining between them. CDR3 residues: CASSKGQVAQFF. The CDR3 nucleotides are TGTGCCAGCAGCAAGGGACAAGTTGCACAGTTCTTC.

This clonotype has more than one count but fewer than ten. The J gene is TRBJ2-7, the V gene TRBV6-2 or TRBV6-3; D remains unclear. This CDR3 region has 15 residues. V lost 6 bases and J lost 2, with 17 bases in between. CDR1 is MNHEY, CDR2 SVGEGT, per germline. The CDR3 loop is CASSPGPRIPYEQYF. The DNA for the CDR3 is TGTGCCAGCAGCCCCGGGCCCCGGATCCCCTACGAGCAGTACTTC.

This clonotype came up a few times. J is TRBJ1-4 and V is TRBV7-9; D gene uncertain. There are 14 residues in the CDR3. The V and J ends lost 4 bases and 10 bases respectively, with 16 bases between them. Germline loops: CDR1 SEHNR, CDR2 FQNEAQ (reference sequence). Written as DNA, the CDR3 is TGTGCCAGCAGCTCCCATAAAGGCATCGGAAAACTGTTTTTT. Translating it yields CASSSHKGIGKLFF.

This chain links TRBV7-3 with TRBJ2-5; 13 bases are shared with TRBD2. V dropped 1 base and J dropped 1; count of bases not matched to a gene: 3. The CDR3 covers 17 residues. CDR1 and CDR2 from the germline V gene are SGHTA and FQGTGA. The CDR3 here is CASSLMGLAGTQETQYF. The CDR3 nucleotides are TGTGCCAGCAGCTTAATGGGACTAGCGGGGACCCAAGAGACCCAGTACTTC.

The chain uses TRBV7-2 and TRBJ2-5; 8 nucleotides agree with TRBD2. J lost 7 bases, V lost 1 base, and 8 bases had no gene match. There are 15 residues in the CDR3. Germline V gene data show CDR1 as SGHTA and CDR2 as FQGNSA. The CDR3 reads CASSLGARGDGTQYF. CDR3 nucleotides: TGTGCCAGCAGCTTAGGGGCGCGGGGGGACGGGACCCAGTACTTC.

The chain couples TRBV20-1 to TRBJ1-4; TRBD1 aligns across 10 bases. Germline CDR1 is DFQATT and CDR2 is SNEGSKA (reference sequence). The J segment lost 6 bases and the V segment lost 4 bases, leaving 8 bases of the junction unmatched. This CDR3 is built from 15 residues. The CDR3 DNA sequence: TGCAGTGCTATCCCCCGGGACAGGGGAGATGAAAAACTGTTTTTT. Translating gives CSAIPRDRGDEKLFF.

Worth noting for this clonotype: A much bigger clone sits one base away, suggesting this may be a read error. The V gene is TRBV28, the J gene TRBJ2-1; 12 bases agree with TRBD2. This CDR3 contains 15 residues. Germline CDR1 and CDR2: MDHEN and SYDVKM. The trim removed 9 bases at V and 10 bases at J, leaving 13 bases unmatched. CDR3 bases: TGTGCCAGTAGACTAGCGGGGGCGAGCTCCTACGAGCAGTTCTTC. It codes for CASRLAGASSYEQFF.

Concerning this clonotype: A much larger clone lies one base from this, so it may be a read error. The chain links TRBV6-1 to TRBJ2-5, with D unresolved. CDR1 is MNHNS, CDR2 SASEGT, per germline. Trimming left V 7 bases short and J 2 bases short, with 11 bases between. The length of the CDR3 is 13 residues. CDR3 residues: CASNPTDQETQYF. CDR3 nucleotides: TGTGCCAGCAATCCAACCGATCAAGAGACCCAGTACTTC.

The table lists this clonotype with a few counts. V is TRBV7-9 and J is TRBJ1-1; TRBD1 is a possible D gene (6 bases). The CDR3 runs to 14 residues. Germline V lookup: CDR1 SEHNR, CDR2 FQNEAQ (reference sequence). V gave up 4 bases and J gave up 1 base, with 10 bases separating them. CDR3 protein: CASSSNRANTEAFF. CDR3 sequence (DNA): TGTGCCAGCAGCTCGAACAGGGCGAACACTGAAGCTTTCTTT.

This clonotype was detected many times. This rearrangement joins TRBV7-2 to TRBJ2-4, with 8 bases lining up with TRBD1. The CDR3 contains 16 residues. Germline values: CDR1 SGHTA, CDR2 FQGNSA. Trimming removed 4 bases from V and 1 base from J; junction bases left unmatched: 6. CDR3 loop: CASSYEQGVAKNIQYF. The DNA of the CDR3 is TGTGCCAGCAGCTACGAACAGGGGGTGGCCAAAAACATTCAGTACTTC.

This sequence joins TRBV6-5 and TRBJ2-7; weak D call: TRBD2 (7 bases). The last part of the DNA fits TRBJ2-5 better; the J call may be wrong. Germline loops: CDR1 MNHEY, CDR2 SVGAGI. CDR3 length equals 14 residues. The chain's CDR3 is CASSYEGGMETQYF. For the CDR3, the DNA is TGTGCCAGCAGTTACGAGGGGGGGATGGAGACCCAGTACTTC.

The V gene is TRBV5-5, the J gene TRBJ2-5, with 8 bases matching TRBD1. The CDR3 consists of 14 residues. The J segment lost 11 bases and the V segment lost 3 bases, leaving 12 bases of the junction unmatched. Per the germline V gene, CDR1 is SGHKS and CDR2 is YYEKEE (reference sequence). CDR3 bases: TGTGCCAGCAGCTCCAAAGACAGGGGCAATGAGCAGTACTTC. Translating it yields CASSSKDRGNEQYF.

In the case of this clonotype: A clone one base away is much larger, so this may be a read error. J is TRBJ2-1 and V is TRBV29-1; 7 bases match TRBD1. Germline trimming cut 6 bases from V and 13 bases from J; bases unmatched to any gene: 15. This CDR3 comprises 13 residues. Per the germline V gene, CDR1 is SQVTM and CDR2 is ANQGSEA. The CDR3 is CSVYGTDEETQFF. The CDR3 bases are TGCAGCGTCTACGGGACAGATGAAGAGACCCAGTTCTTC.